The text below deals with one T cell receptor beta chain. Its antigen is not known. V shed 2 bases and J 3 bases; nucleotides not matched to a gene: 7. The CDR3 is 16 residues long. Germline assignment: CDR1 LNHNV and CDR2 YYDKDF (reference sequence). This entry belongs to a study of shared clonotypes between healthy human individuals. General study points: Across subsets, estimated richness was generally greater for naive than for memory populations.

The assay was immunoSEQ multiplex PCR, and TCRdb's table has in-frame clones only and misses some. Of 1,400,000 or so clones in the sample, about 98.5% were seen once. The specimen was naive CD4+ T cells sorted from blood. Subset given: CD45RA+ positively selected. This sequence joins TRBV15 and TRBJ2-7; 10 bases fit TRBD1. The receptor was derived from a man younger than 40 in good health. CDR3 sequence (DNA): TGTGCCACCAGCAGAAGATCCGGGACAGGGGACTACGAGCAGTACTTC. Its translation: CATSRRSGTGDYEQYF. Full variable domain (missing parts from reference TRBV15 and TRBJ2-7): DAMVIQNPRYQVTQFGKPVTLSCSQTLNHNVMYWYQQKSSQAPKLLFHYYDKDFNNEADTPDNFQSRRPNTSFCFLDIRSPGLGDTAMYLCATSRRSGTGDYEQYFGPGTRLTVT.